What follows are 7 T cell receptor beta chains derived from one specimen sequenced in a study of control samples from healthy donors and cancer patients. Data came from immunoSEQ multiplex PCR; TCRdb stores just in-frame clones and leaves some out. The table records a few hundred thousand clones, about 93% of them present only once. Sequences were obtained from PBMCs. These receptors all stem from a man between 40 and 49 years old with head and neck cancer.

This chain joins TRBV12-3 or TRBV12-4 and TRBJ1-5, with D possibly matching TRBD1 (6 bases). The V end was cut by 4 bases, the J end by 5 bases, with 9 bases between. This CDR3 has 13 residues. CDR3 sequence reads: CASSWDIYQPQHF. CDR3 DNA sequence: TGTGCCAGCAGTTGGGACATTTATCAGCCCCAGCATTTT.

CDR3 residues: CAISGGGTTYEQYF. The CDR3 DNA follows: TGTGCCATCAGTGGCGGGGGTACAACCTACGAGCAGTACTTC. The chain links TRBV10-3 to TRBJ2-7, with 7 bases that match TRBD2. The CDR3 spans 14 residues. With V trimmed by 4 bases and J by 2 bases, 5 bases remained unmatched. The germline CDR1 and CDR2 sequences are ENHRY and SYGVKD.

The rearrangement links TRBV7-2 to TRBJ1-3; tentatively, D is TRBD1 (6 bases). The V gene lost 1 base and the J gene lost 4 bases, with 17 bases spanning the gap. The CDR3 loop spans 17 amino acids. Germline V gene data show CDR1 as SGHTA and CDR2 as FQGNSA. The DNA of the CDR3 is TGTGCCAGCAGCTTAGGAGGGCGGGGGCGCTGGGGAAACACCATATATTTT. This sequence encodes CASSLGGRGRWGNTIYF.

As to this clone: Germline is not matched at one junction end, which may reflect a read error. The rearrangement links TRBV6-5 to TRBJ1-6; D is unclear. Germline CDR1 is MNHEY and CDR2 is SVGAGI. The CDR3 extends over 14 amino acids. CDR3 coding DNA: TGTGCCAGCAGCCTCGACTCCAATAATTCACCCCTCCACTTT. Translated: CASSLDSNNSPLHF.

The gene calls are TRBV7-2 and TRBJ2-7; D gene uncertain. This CDR3 has 14 residues. V lost 0 bases to trimming and J lost 0 bases, with 6 bases between them. Germline assignment: CDR1 SGHTA and CDR2 FQGNSA. DNA of the CDR3: TGTGCCAGCAGCTTAGCGGGCACCTCCTACGAGCAGTACTTC. Residues: CASSLAGTSYEQYF.

The V gene is TRBV5-4, the J gene TRBJ2-5; the D gene could be TRBD1 or TRBD2 (5 bases each). The V gene lost 7 bases and the J gene lost 5 bases, with 21 bases spanning the gap. The CDR3 is 15 amino acids. Germline V CDR1 and CDR2: SGHNT, YYREEE (reference sequence). CDR3 in amino acids: CASGVLARGQETQYF. DNA of the CDR3: TGTGCCAGCGGGGTGCTAGCAAGGGGTCAGGAGACCCAGTACTTC.

The rearrangement links TRBV3-1 (or the pseudogene TRBV3-2) to TRBJ1-4, with a tentative D call TRBD1 (5 bases). Trimming stripped 1 base from V and 6 bases from J, with 15 bases between. The V gene's germline CDR1 is LGHDT and CDR2 YNNKEL (reference sequence). The CDR3 totals 16 residues. The CDR3 DNA reads TGTGCCAGCAGCCAAGTTCTCGCGCAGGGATATGAAAAACTGTTTTTT. This translates into CASSQVLAQGYEKLFF.